The source of this T cell receptor beta chain is a study of early T cells in non-severe SARS-CoV-2 infection. Study information: RNA in bulk from unsorted whole blood was sequenced, and chains were unpaired. Study observations and caveats: Matching against VDJdb likely underestimated virus-specific expansions, favoring anti-spike CD8.

CDR1 is MGHRA and CDR2 is YSYEKL in the germline V gene. V lost 1 base and J 4 bases, leaving 16 bases between the germline ends. This CDR3 has 16 residues. Attachment of unique molecular identifiers was made to individual cDNA molecules. A single record per CDR3 protein comes from TCRdb applying MiXCR to the 5' RACE reads. This sample has roughly 120,000 distinct CDR3 sequences, with 10% to 15% found just once. This clonotype was counted between two and nine times. The antigen is unknown. This TCR came from an adult who was a healthcare worker with PCR-confirmed SARS-CoV-2 infection or an uninfected control (not recorded which). The rearrangement joins TRBV4-1 to TRBJ1-1; the D gene is possibly TRBD1 (5 bases). The sample was whole blood, taken at baseline. This CDR3 is CASSQAVRGASTEAFF. CDR3 nucleotides: TGCGCCAGCAGCCAAGCTGTGAGGGGCGCGAGCACTGAAGCTTTCTTT.